This is a list of T cell receptor beta chains from one sample in a study of identical twins. One entry per CDR3 protein results from TCRdb running MiXCR on the 5' RACE reads. The sample lists some 630,000 distinct CDR3 sequences, about 7% seen once, with around 1.6% in the top ten. These data were also reused for a study on yellow fever vaccine responses in identical twins.

The sequencing input was PBMCs. These TCRs come from a woman younger than 30 in good health. CDR3s include the opening cysteine and the closing phenylalanine or tryptophan. The D gene is left open where the match is weak. A clone size is listed for some rows: how often the clone was seen (once, few, many), or a class if it is expanded.

abundance: few
v_gene: TRBV7-9
d_gene: TRBD1
j_gene: TRBJ2-2
CDR3nt: TGTGCCAGCAGCTACGGGGACAGGGCAGGCACCGGGGAGCTGTTTTTT
CDR3aa: CASSYGDRAGTGELFF

abundance: few
v_gene: TRBV2
d_gene: -
j_gene: TRBJ1-5
CDR3nt: TGTGCCAGCAGGGGGACTGAGGACGGTAGCAATCAGCCCCAGCATTTT
CDR3aa: CASRGTEDGSNQPQHF

abundance: -
v_gene: TRBV10-2
d_gene: TRBD2
j_gene: TRBJ2-1
CDR3nt: TGCGCCAGCAGTGGGGGACTAGCGGGAGTTCCCTCCTACAATGAGCAGTTCTTC
CDR3aa: CASSGGLAGVPSYNEQFF

abundance: few
v_gene: TRBV10-3
d_gene: TRBD2
j_gene: TRBJ2-3
CDR3nt: TGTGCCATCAGTGAGACGACTAGCGGGGGGGGCACAGATACGCAGTATTTT
CDR3aa: CAISETTSGGGTDTQYF

abundance: many
v_gene: TRBV12-3/TRBV12-4
d_gene: -
j_gene: TRBJ2-1
CDR3nt: TGTGCCAGCAGTTTAGTTTCCGGGAGTACCTACAATGAGCAGTTCTTC
CDR3aa: CASSLVSGSTYNEQFF

abundance: many
v_gene: TRBV10-2
d_gene: -
j_gene: TRBJ1-1
CDR3nt: TGCGCCAGCGGGGACACCGGAGCTTTCTTT
CDR3aa: CASGDTGAFF

abundance: few
v_gene: TRBV20-1
d_gene: TRBD1
j_gene: TRBJ1-2
CDR3nt: TGCAGTGCTACCCGGACAGGGGAGGGGGATGGCTACACCTTC
CDR3aa: CSATRTGEGDGYTF

abundance: many
v_gene: TRBV24-1
d_gene: TRBD1
j_gene: TRBJ2-2
CDR3nt: TGTGCCACCAGTGACCCGGGACAGGGGAACACCGGGGAGCTGTTTTTT
CDR3aa: CATSDPGQGNTGELFF

abundance: many
v_gene: TRBV24-1
d_gene: -
j_gene: TRBJ2-5
CDR3nt: TGTGCCACCAGTGGACGGGCAGCCAAAGAGACCCAGTACTTC
CDR3aa: CATSGRAAKETQYF

abundance: -
v_gene: TRBV7-6
d_gene: TRBD2
j_gene: TRBJ2-3
CDR3nt: TGTGCCAGCAGCCCCGGGGGGGGAACCACAGATACGCAGTATTTT
CDR3aa: CASSPGGGTTDTQYF

abundance: -
v_gene: TRBV5-1
d_gene: TRBD2
j_gene: TRBJ2-3
CDR3nt: TGCGCCAGCAGCTTGCAAGGACTAGCGGGAGTAGCAGATACGCAGTATTTT
CDR3aa: CASSLQGLAGVADTQYF

abundance: few
v_gene: TRBV10-2
d_gene: -
j_gene: TRBJ2-7
CDR3nt: TGCGCCAGCAGTGGTTGGTGGGAGAACTACGAGCAGTACTTC
CDR3aa: CASSGWWENYEQYF

abundance: -
v_gene: TRBV6-1
d_gene: TRBD1
j_gene: TRBJ1-1
CDR3nt: TGTGCCAGCACAAACAGGGGACCATACTTGAACACTGAAGCTTTCTTT
CDR3aa: CASTNRGPYLNTEAFF

abundance: -
v_gene: TRBV20-1
d_gene: -
j_gene: TRBJ2-7
CDR3nt: TGCAGTGCTAGGGTCCGGACCGTATACGAGCAGTACTTC
CDR3aa: CSARVRTVYEQYF

abundance: few
v_gene: TRBV29-1
d_gene: -
j_gene: TRBJ2-1
CDR3nt: TGCAGCGTGTGGAGTGACAATGAGCAGTTCTTC
CDR3aa: CSVWSDNEQFF

abundance: few
v_gene: TRBV24-1
d_gene: TRBD1
j_gene: TRBJ2-1
CDR3nt: TGTGCCACCAGTCACAGGGGGCAATTCGATGAGCAGTTCTTC
CDR3aa: CATSHRGQFDEQFF

abundance: few
v_gene: TRBV24-1
d_gene: -
j_gene: TRBJ2-1
CDR3nt: TGTGCCACCAGTGATGTCTACAATGAGCAGTTCTTC
CDR3aa: CATSDVYNEQFF

abundance: many
v_gene: TRBV24-1
d_gene: -
j_gene: TRBJ1-1
CDR3nt: TGTGCCACCAGTGACCCTAACACTGAAGCTTTCTTT
CDR3aa: CATSDPNTEAFF

abundance: few
v_gene: TRBV3-1
d_gene: -
j_gene: TRBJ2-5
CDR3nt: TGTGCCAGCAGCCAAGATAGGGCCCAGCGGGCAGAGACCCAGTACTTC
CDR3aa: CASSQDRAQRAETQYF

abundance: few
v_gene: TRBV7-8
d_gene: -
j_gene: TRBJ2-7
CDR3nt: TGTGCCAGCAGCCCGGCCAGGGCGTCCTACGAGCAGTACTTC
CDR3aa: CASSPARASYEQYF